A selection of T cell receptor beta chains follows, all from one sample in a study of cytomegalovirus exposure and HLA in healthy donors. Repertoires were generated with immunoSEQ multiplex PCR, while TCRdb's copy carries only in-frame clones and drops some. Of around 95,000 clones listed, about 83% are singletons. Sequenced input: PBMCs. The receptors derive from a female donor in good health and CMV-seropositive. Both conserved end residues are part of each CDR3. The order of the fields is clone size, V gene, D gene, J gene, CDR3 protein, CDR3 DNA. A D gene is named only where the DNA matches it firmly. The size entry is marked missing in some rows and otherwise reads once, few, many or a size class.

.	TRBV2	TRBD1	TRBJ2-7	CASSEVIRTGRHEQYF	TGTGCCAGCAGTGAAGTAATTAGGACAGGGCGCCACGAGCAGTACTTC
.	TRBV5-1	TRBD1	TRBJ1-2	CASSLEQGARGYTF	TGCGCCAGCAGCTTGGAACAGGGGGCGCGGGGCTACACCTTC
few	TRBV7-6	TRBD1	TRBJ2-5	CASSSRTGRQETQYF	TGTGCCAGCAGCTCAAGGACAGGGAGGCAAGAGACCCAGTACTTC
few	TRBV6-5	.	TRBJ1-5	CASMAGVGNQPQHF	TGTGCCAGCATGGCCGGGGTTGGGAATCAGCCCCAGCATTTT
.	TRBV5-1	.	TRBJ1-1	CASSFVTGENTEAFF	TGCGCCAGCAGCTTCGTTACCGGGGAGAACACTGAAGCTTTCTTT
once	TRBV2	.	TRBJ1-1	CASTRGGLTEAFF	TGTGCCAGCACGCGGGGGGGCCTCACTGAAGCTTTCTTT
.	TRBV9	.	TRBJ2-1	CASSGSGSSYNEQFF	TGTGCCAGCAGCGGAAGCGGGTCCTCCTACAATGAGCAGTTCTTC
.	TRBV7-9	.	TRBJ1-5	CASSPGGYGDQPQHF	TGTGCCAGCAGCCCGGGAGGCTATGGGGATCAGCCCCAGCATTTT
.	TRBV2	.	TRBJ1-5	CASSEMRQNNQPQHF	TGTGCCAGCAGTGAGATGAGACAGAACAATCAGCCCCAGCATTTT
few	TRBV6-1	.	TRBJ1-3	CASSALSQGNTIYF	TGTGCCAGCAGCGCACTATCTCAGGGAAACACCATATATTTT
once	TRBV6-5	TRBD1	TRBJ1-2	CASSFHGQGPDGYTF	TGTGCCAGCAGTTTCCATGGACAGGGGCCTGATGGCTACACCTTC
.	TRBV9	TRBD2	TRBJ2-7	CASSVGPAAGGTREQYF	TGTGCCAGCAGCGTAGGCCCCGCGGCGGGAGGGACTCGGGAGCAGTACTTC
once	TRBV7-2	.	TRBJ1-3	CASSPRGGNTIYF	TGTGCCAGCAGCCCCAGGGGTGGAAACACCATATATTTT
.	TRBV27	TRBD1	TRBJ1-1	CASSNARTGGFSTEAFF	TGTGCCAGCTCCAATGCCCGGACAGGGGGATTCTCCACTGAAGCTTTCTTT
.	TRBV5-1	TRBD1	TRBJ2-7	CASSLGGQKQYF	TGCGCCAGCAGCTTGGGGGGACAGAAGCAGTACTTC